The source of this TCR beta chain is a study of blood T cell repertoires in COVID-19. The V segment lost 7 bases and the J segment 4 bases; nucleotides outside the gene matches: 14. The V gene's germline CDR1 is SGHRS and CDR2 YFSETQ. There are 16 residues in the CDR3. How the authors handled the data: Reference gene primer amplification in the assay estimated nucleated cell counts. Profiled with immunoSEQ multiplex PCR; TCRdb holds only in-frame clones, not every one. D and trimming were read from the DNA, whereas the V and J calls and clone size are those reported in that table. This table has approximately 460,000 clones, 89% appearing once.

The chain couples TRBV5-1 to TRBJ1-2; 9 nucleotides align to TRBD1. The sample comprised peripheral blood. This sequence originates from a man between 18 and 35 years old with COVID-19, enrolled during active disease. The CDR3 is CASRQTTGQGTYGYTF. The CDR3 DNA reads TGCGCCAGCCGACAAACTACGGGACAGGGCACCTATGGCTACACCTTC.